This entry describes one TCR beta chain. The antigen it binds to is not known. No quality values exist for individual bases; no much larger clone is one base distant. At the junction V is shortened by 4 bases and J by 6 bases, with 24 bases in between. Per the germline V gene, SGHTA is the CDR1 and FQGNSA is the CDR2. Counted from cysteine to phenylalanine, this CDR3 has 17 amino acids. The DNA shown is the 51-base CDR3, in frame from base 1. Libraries were constructed by 5' RACE. The data were produced on a NextSeq 500. In the TCR library protocol, unique molecular identifiers were attached to individual cDNA molecules to correct for PCR bias and sequencing error. Both TCR alpha and beta chains were sequenced, and tight co-correlation was observed between alpha and beta sequence abundances in each sample. Per the source publication's procedure: V gene, J gene and CDR3 annotation of TCR sequences was performed with Decombinator V4. Expanded TCRs were defined as changing significantly between any two time points under a Poisson model with p below 0.0001. TCR abundances were normalised to the total number of TCRs sequenced per sample and were expressed as counts per million. MAIT TCRs were defined by TRAV1-2 paired with TRAJ12, TRAJ20 or TRAJ33, and iNKT TCRs by TRAV10 paired with TRAJ18. VDJdb, accessed 1 November 2021, was searched for CMV, EBV and SARS-CoV-2 annotated TCRs, with TCRs annotated for multiple antigens excluded. TCRdb's own reprocessing of the public reads used fastp at Q25 and MiXCR and kept productive beta chains. Rows are combined by CDR3 protein, so each entry shows the most common genes and DNA. TCRdb, not the authors, supplied the V and J calls. Here the sample has approximately 80,000 distinct CDR3 sequences; about 11% occur a single time. The ten largest clones represent more than 10% of the sample.

The sample belongs to a study of early T cells in non-severe SARS-CoV-2 infection (dated by TCRdb to about 2021). For the study in its entirety: Bulk RNA from unsorted whole blood was used for TCR sequencing, so alpha and beta chains could not be paired.

What the work shows at the level of the full study, not this receptor alone: VDJdb matching was skewed toward anti-spike CD8 responses and likely underestimated virus-specific expansions by missing private and CD4 specificities.

The study was a case-control design nested within a healthcare worker cohort in London, UK, with weekly nasopharyngeal swab PCR tests and blood sampling. Healthcare workers were recruited during the week of the UK lockdown, between 23 and 31 March 2020, and followed weekly for up to roughly 15 weeks. Sample: whole blood, taken at baseline. The chain is made from TRBV7-2 and TRBJ1-2; the D gene is not confidently resolved. The TCR sequence derives from an adult who was a healthcare worker with PCR-confirmed SARS-CoV-2 infection or an uninfected control (not recorded which). This receptor has the CDR3 CASSSTPPRLGSDGYTF. The nucleotides are TGTGCCAGCAGCTCGACCCCCCCCAGGCTTGGTAGCGATGGCTACACCTTC.